One sample yielded the 30 T cell receptor beta chains listed below, sequenced in a study of CD8+CD57+ T cells in acquired aplastic anemia. Genomic DNA served as template for TCR beta VDJ and CDR3 profiling. TCRdb passed the reads through MiXCR, listing each CDR3 protein once. The data show approximately 250,000 distinct CDR3 sequences, with 70% to 85% seen just once and less than 50% held by the top ten. Patients who underwent sequencing had shown CD8+CD57+ cell expansion by flow cytometry. The sample taken for sequencing was sorted CD4+, CD8+, or CD8+CD57+ T cells (not recorded which) from PBMCs. The receptor set was obtained from a human donor with aplastic anemia.

The count of this clonotype is one. Relative to the germline gene, one junction end is altered; a read error may explain this. V gene TRBV7-6 combines with J gene TRBJ2-5, with D unresolved. The CDR3 has 14 amino acids. Germline values: CDR1 SGHVS, CDR2 FNYEAQ. The CDR3 DNA reads TGTGCCACCAGCTTAGGCAGGTTCAATGAGACCTTGTTCTTC. This sequence encodes CATSLGRFNETLFF.

This clonotype occurred once. The chain recombines TRBV7-9 with TRBJ2-3; unclear D gene. Germline loops: CDR1 SEHNR, CDR2 FQNEAQ (reference sequence). The CDR3 spans 14 residues. The ends were cut back, 4 bases at V and 10 bases at J, with 18 bases in the middle. CDR3 DNA sequence: TGTGCCAGCAGCTCAGCAGGTACGCAGGATTCGCAGTATTTT. Translated: CASSSAGTQDSQYF.

This rearrangement joins TRBV15 to TRBJ2-1; D unclear. Germline V gene data show CDR1 as LNHNV and CDR2 as YYDKDF (reference sequence). V was clipped by 1 base and J by 5 bases, with 9 bases between them. The CDR3 loop spans 14 amino acids. In DNA, the CDR3 is TGTGCCACCAGCAGAGGCAGCGAGCACAATGAGCAGTTCTTC. This translates into CATSRGSEHNEQFF.

This clonotype occurred many times. The rearrangement joins TRBV24-1 to TRBJ1-1; 8 bases map to TRBD1. Looked up from germline, CDR1 is KGHDR and CDR2 is SFDVKD. This CDR3 spans 11 amino acids. After removal of 4 bases from V and 12 bases from J, the junction contained 3 bases not matched to a gene. CDR3 in amino acids: CATSEWTGPFF. The CDR3 DNA reads TGTGCCACCAGTGAGTGGACAGGGCCTTTCTTT.

This clonotype was picked up many times. The V and J genes are TRBV7-3 and TRBJ2-3; 8 nucleotides align to TRBD2. The junction had 6 bases not matched to a gene; V was cut back by 5 bases and J by 2 bases. The CDR3 consists of 15 residues. Germline V gives CDR1 SGHTA, CDR2 FQGTGA. Here the CDR3 DNA reads TGTGCCAGCAGCCCCGGCGGGGGGCCCACAGATACGCAGTATTTT. Amino acids: CASSPGGGPTDTQYF. Full variable domain (outside the CDR3, taken from reference TRBV7-3 and TRBJ2-3): GAGVSQTPSNKVTEKGKYVELRCDPISGHTALYWYRQSLGQGPEFLIYFQGTGAADDSGLPNDRFFAVRPEGSVSTLKIQRTERGDSAVYLCASSPGGGPTDTQYFGPGTRLTVL.

This chain joins TRBV9 and TRBJ2-5; D is perhaps TRBD1 or TRBD2 (5 bases each). Trimming cost V 3 bases and J 1 base, with 7 bases left between them. In germline, CDR1 is SGDLS, CDR2 YYNGEE. The CDR3 is made up of 13 amino acids. DNA of the CDR3: TGTGCCAGCAGCGGGGGGACCCAAGAGACCCAGTACTTC. It specifies CASSGGTQETQYF.

As concerns this clonotype: Germline and junction disagree at one end, which may indicate a read error. This CDR3 is CASSSERGTSPHHF. CDR3 DNA sequence: TGTGCCAGCAGCTCAGAGAGAGGTACTTCTCCGCACCATTTT. V and J are TRBV7-6 and TRBJ2-3, with D hard to call. Germline CDR1 and CDR2: SGHVS and FNYEAQ. This CDR3 has 14 residues.

This clonotype was seen more than once but under ten times. J is TRBJ1-5 and V is TRBV7-9, with D possibly matching TRBD1 (6 bases). Germline V lookup: CDR1 SEHNR, CDR2 FQNEAQ (reference sequence). V gave up 3 bases and J gave up 14 bases, with 23 bases separating them. CDR3 length equals 15 residues. This CDR3 is CASSFQRSGGQDEHF. CDR3 nucleotide sequence: TGTGCCAGCAGCTTTCAAAGAAGCGGGGGGCAGGATGAGCATTTT.

Of note for this clonotype: At one boundary the junction diverges from the germline segment, which might be a read error. V usage is TRBV2 and J usage is TRBJ2-1; 10 nucleotides line up with TRBD2. There are 16 residues in the CDR3. CDR1 and CDR2 from the germline V gene are SNHLY and FYNNEI. CDR3 bases: TGCGCCAGCAGCGAGCCAAGCGGGAGGGCTGTTACTGAGCATTTCTTC. Encoded protein: CASSEPSGRAVTEHFF.

This clonotype has more than one count but fewer than ten. This chain links TRBV7-9 with TRBJ2-1, with 8 bases fitting TRBD2. Looked up from germline, CDR1 is SEHNR and CDR2 is FQNEAQ (reference sequence). CDR3 length equals 18 residues. The junction had 12 bases not matched to a gene; V was cut back by 5 bases and J by 0 bases. This CDR3 is CASSVVSGGTSSYNEQFF. The CDR3 nucleotides read TGTGCCAGCAGCGTGGTCAGCGGGGGAACGAGCTCCTACAATGAGCAGTTCTTC.

The chain uses TRBV7-9 and TRBJ2-3; D possibly uses TRBD1 or TRBD2 (5 bases each). CDR3 size: 13 residues. The germline gives CDR1 SEHNR, CDR2 FQNEAQ (reference sequence). With 8 bases removed from V and 11 bases from J, the gap between germline ends came to 20 bases. The CDR3 DNA sequence: TGTGCCAGCGGGGACGGAGGCACAGGCAAGCAGTATTTT. Encoded protein: CASGDGGTGKQYF.

The gene calls are TRBV7-8 and TRBJ1-1; D call uncertain. Germline loops: CDR1 SGHVS, CDR2 FQNEAQ. The CDR3 covers 16 residues. V dropped 5 bases and J dropped 11 bases, with 27 bases sitting between them. The CDR3 loop is CASSVTSAVELIFAFF. The CDR3 DNA is TGTGCCAGCAGCGTGACTAGCGCCGTGGAGCTGATTTTTGCTTTCTTT.

The chain employs TRBV15 and TRBJ2-7; D remains ambiguous. From germline, CDR1 is LNHNV and CDR2 YYDKDF (reference sequence). The CDR3 is made up of 14 amino acids. V was cut by 1 base and J by 10 bases, with 17 bases left in between. DNA of the CDR3: TGTGCCACCAGCAGAGGCAACGAGCAAGAACCCCAGTACTTC. Translation gives CATSRGNEQEPQYF.

This clonotype appeared a few times. V usage is TRBV10-3 and J usage is TRBJ1-6; TRBD1 matches 7 bases. Germline V gene lookup returns CDR1 ENHRY and CDR2 SYGVKD. J was trimmed by 6 bases and V by 3 bases; bases with no gene match: 2. The length of the CDR3 is 14 residues. For the CDR3, the DNA is TGTGCCATCAGTGAAAGGGACAGTAATTCACCCCTCCACTTT. Translation gives CAISERDSNSPLHF.

This clonotype appeared a single time. Sequence at one end of the junction differs from germline and may be a read error. The chain combines TRBV7-8 with TRBJ2-5, with 10 bases lining up with TRBD2. Germline CDR1 reads SGHVS; CDR2 reads FQNEAQ. The CDR3 is made up of 14 amino acids. The CDR3 region has the DNA TGTGCCTACAGCTTAGCGGGAGGCCCAGAGACCCAGTATTTC. Its protein is CAYSLAGGPETQYF.

The chain recombines TRBV20-1 with TRBJ2-1; D may be TRBD1 (6 bases). The CDR3 runs 15 residues. Deletions cut 4 bases from V and 1 base from J, with 14 bases between. In germline, CDR1 is DFQATT, CDR2 SNEGSKA (reference sequence). The CDR3 here is CSATPGDGSYNEQFF. CDR3 DNA sequence: TGCAGTGCTACCCCAGGGGATGGGTCCTACAATGAGCAGTTCTTC.

This chain uses TRBV5-6 with TRBJ2-1; 7 bases line up with TRBD2. This CDR3 region has 15 residues. V shed 0 bases, J shed 8 bases, and the junction held 8 bases outside the gene matches. Per the germline V gene, CDR1 is SGHDT and CDR2 is YYEEEE. The CDR3 sequence is CASSLGTSSMDEQFF. DNA of the CDR3: TGTGCCAGCAGCTTGGGGACTAGTTCCATGGATGAGCAGTTCTTC.

This clonotype occurred a few times. The genes are TRBV25-1 and TRBJ1-2; the match to TRBD1 covers 7 bases. Germline V CDR1 and CDR2: MGHDK, SYGVNS. The junction had 8 bases not matched to a gene; V was cut back by 2 bases and J by 5 bases. The CDR3 loop spans 15 amino acids. The CDR3 DNA follows: TGTGCCAGCAGTGAACGAGGACAGGAGTCGTATGGCTACACCTTC. It codes for CASSERGQESYGYTF.

This clonotype occurred once. V gene TRBV7-9 combines with J gene TRBJ1-6, with TRBD1 as a possible D gene (5 bases). CDR1 SEHNR and CDR2 FQNEAQ come from the germline V gene (reference sequence). The CDR3 contains 15 residues. Trimming took 7 bases from V and 5 from J, leaving 15 bases between them. In DNA form, the CDR3 reads TGTGCCAGCACCACGCAGGGAATGGATAATTCACCCCTCCACTTT. Protein: CASTTQGMDNSPLHF.

Regarding this clonotype: A read error may account for a junction end that differs from germline. The gene calls are TRBV7-9 and TRBJ1-5; D may be TRBD1 (6 bases). The germline CDR1 and CDR2 sequences are SEHNR and FQNEAQ (reference sequence). This CDR3 contains 13 residues. The CDR3 region has the DNA TGCGCCAGCAGCCTTACAGGGAGTCAGCCCCGGCATTTT. Amino acid sequence: CASSLTGSQPRHF.

The chain employs TRBV2 and TRBJ1-2, with D possibly TRBD1 on 6 matching bases. V was shortened by 5 bases and J by 8 bases, with 12 bases between the two germline ends. CDR1 SNHLY and CDR2 FYNNEI come from the germline V gene. The CDR3 sequence is 12 residues long. The DNA of the CDR3 is TGTGCCAGCAGTCCCTTCAGGGGCGGCTACACCTTC. This encodes CASSPFRGGYTF.

To note about this clonotype: At one of its ends the junction is not consistent with the germline gene, which may arise from a read error. V gene TRBV15 combines with J gene TRBJ2-3, with D perhaps TRBD1 (5 bases). TRBJ2-7 explains the end of the DNA better; the J call may be wrong. This CDR3 region has 14 residues. Looked up from germline, CDR1 is LNHNV and CDR2 is YYDKDF (reference sequence). The CDR3 DNA is TGTGCCAGCAGCTGGGGCGCCAGCCACGATACGCAGTACTTC. Its protein is CASSWGASHDTQYF.

This clonotype was observed once. The chain couples TRBV27 to TRBJ2-2, with D tentatively TRBD1 (6 bases). There are 13 residues in the CDR3. V was cut by 10 bases and J by 7 bases, with 16 bases left in between. Germline-derived CDR1 and CDR2 are MNHEY and SMNVEV (reference sequence). This CDR3 reads CATIPGASGELFF. CDR3 sequence (DNA): TGTGCCACCATCCCAGGGGCCAGCGGGGAGCTGTTTTTT.

The chain has TRBV5-5 and TRBJ2-7, with 9 bases that match TRBD1. Germline values: CDR1 SGHKS, CDR2 YYEKEE (reference sequence). There are 14 residues in the CDR3. With 2 bases clipped from V and 6 bases from J, the junction kept 6 bases outside the gene matches. The CDR3 is CASSFSGTGFEQYF. For the CDR3, the DNA is TGTGCCAGCAGCTTCTCCGGGACAGGGTTCGAGCAGTACTTC.

This sequence joins TRBV15 and TRBJ2-3; D uncertain. The tail of the sequence fits TRBJ2-7 better, so the J call may be wrong. Germline lookup yields CDR1 LNHNV and CDR2 YYDKDF (reference sequence). The CDR3 length is 14 residues. The CDR3 protein is CATSLAGDHDTQYF. The CDR3 region has the DNA TGTGCCACCAGCTTAGCCGGAGATCACGATACGCAGTACTTC.

About this clonotype itself: The germline gene is not matched at one end of the junction; a read error may be the cause. This chain uses TRBV7-9 with TRBJ2-3; no reliable D call. CDR3 length: 14 residues. Germline loops: CDR1 SEHNR, CDR2 FQNEAQ (reference sequence). CDR3 amino acids: CASSLDGESFTQDF. The CDR3 nucleotides are TGTGCCAGCAGCTTAGATGGAGAGTCTTTTACCCAAGATTTT.

This clonotype was detected a few times. V gene TRBV13 combines with J gene TRBJ1-2, with TRBD1 matching 7 bases. There are 14 residues in the CDR3. J lost 2 bases, V lost 4 bases, and 4 bases had no gene match. Germline-derived CDR1 and CDR2 are PRHDT and FYEKMQ (reference sequence). CDR3 DNA sequence: TGTGCCAGCAGCTCCGGGACAGTCAACTATGGCTACACCTTC. It codes for CASSSGTVNYGYTF.

To note about this clonotype: One end of the junction fails to match germline, which may point to a read error. This chain links TRBV7-9 with TRBJ2-5; 11 bases line up with TRBD1. Germline V CDR1 and CDR2: SEHNR, FQNEAQ (reference sequence). The CDR3 has 14 amino acids. The CDR3 reads CAGQGARETQYHDF. The CDR3 DNA follows: TGTGCCGGACAGGGGGCTAGGGAGACCCAGTACCACGACTTC.

J is TRBJ2-1 and V is TRBV5-6; D is unresolved. CDR1 and CDR2 from the germline V gene are SGHDT and YYEEEE. V lost 0 bases and J lost 8, with 9 bases in between. The CDR3 is 13 amino acids. The CDR3 nucleotides read TGTGCCAGCAGCTTGGCTCCGCTCCATGAGCAGTTCTTC. Protein: CASSLAPLHEQFF.

The chain is built from TRBV7-9 and TRBJ2-5; 9 bases are a match to TRBD2. CDR1 and CDR2 from the germline V gene are SEHNR and FQNEAQ (reference sequence). This CDR3 comprises 15 residues. The V and J ends lost 3 bases and 12 bases, in that order; junction bases with no gene match: 14. CDR3 nucleotides: TGTGCCAGCAGCTTTCAAAGAAGCGGGGGGAGCACCGAGTACTTC. Its protein is CASSFQRSGGSTEYF.